The 8 T cell receptor beta chains listed next were all sequenced from one sample in a study of graft-versus-host responses after intestinal transplantation (dated by TCRdb to the early 2020s). Library preparation was by the immunoSEQ multiplex PCR assay. This is the immuneACCESS table as TCRdb keeps it, with only in-frame sequences that have V and J called. A part of the clones is gone; compared with another copy, unresolved V genes explain less than half, and the rest is unexplained. Across this sample there are about 100,000 clones, with roughly 87% seen only once. The ten largest clones take up 0.95% of the sample. What the time point label conveys for this sample: cells obtained before transplantation from donor or recipient. These TCRs are of unknown antigen specificity. Specimen: unstimulated CD4+ T cells sorted from spleen or lymph node cells, collected before transplant. These receptors came from a human donor who was the organ donor for an intestinal transplant.

The V and J genes are TRBV5-1 and TRBJ2-5, with TRBD2 matching over 11 bases. Near its end, the DNA agrees better with TRBJ2-7, so the J call may be wrong. Looked up from germline, CDR1 is SGHRS and CDR2 is YFSETQ. The CDR3 extends over 15 amino acids. CDR3: CASSLGLAGFDEQYF. The CDR3 DNA sequence: TGCGCCAGCAGCTTGGGACTAGCGGGGTTCGACGAGCAGTACTTC.

The chain employs TRBV18 and TRBJ2-3; D is undetermined. Germline CDR1 reads KGHSH; CDR2 reads LQKENI. This CDR3 has 16 residues. The germline V and J ends were trimmed by 5 bases and 0 bases, with 15 bases remaining between them. The CDR3 region is CASSSFGGPSTDTQYF. CDR3 nucleotides: TGTGCCAGCTCATCGTTTGGCGGACCTAGCACAGATACGCAGTATTTT.

This clone came up a few times. The chain is built from TRBV28 and TRBJ2-7; D is undetermined. V lost 10 bases and J 4 bases, leaving 11 bases between the germline ends. The CDR3 has 11 amino acids. The V gene's germline CDR1 is MDHEN and CDR2 SYDVKM. This CDR3 is CATNSPYEQYF. The DNA of the CDR3 is TGTGCCACCAATAGTCCTTACGAGCAGTACTTC.

The gene calls are TRBV5-1 and TRBJ1-1, with D unclear. Germline CDR1 SGHRS, CDR2 YFSETQ. The CDR3 has 13 amino acids. The V gene lost 4 bases and the J gene lost 2 bases, with 9 bases spanning the gap. The CDR3 sequence: CASSQTANTEAFF. Here the CDR3 DNA reads TGCGCCAGCAGCCAAACAGCAAACACTGAAGCTTTCTTT.

The genes are TRBV23-1 and TRBJ1-4; 8 bases align to TRBD1. TRBV23-1 is treated as an ORF (open reading frame) with a function not yet certain. The CDR3 is made up of 15 amino acids. V shed 3 bases and J 8 bases; nucleotides not matched to a gene: 8. CDR3 DNA sequence: TGCGCCAGCAGTCACCCAGTGGGACAGGCGGAAAAACTGTTTTTT. Protein sequence: CASSHPVGQAEKLFF.

The chain combines TRBV28 with TRBJ2-5; D is uncertain. Germline V gene lookup returns CDR1 MDHEN and CDR2 SYDVKM. Trimming stripped 5 bases from V and 11 bases from J, with 15 bases between. CDR3 length equals 12 residues. This CDR3 reads CASSRALVAQYF. The CDR3 coding sequence is TGTGCCAGCAGTCGGGCTTTGGTCGCGCAGTACTTC.

The V call is TRBV18, the J call TRBJ1-6; 8 positions agree with TRBD1. Germline V lookup: CDR1 KGHSH, CDR2 LQKENI. J lost 7 bases, V lost 6 bases, and 8 bases had no gene match. The CDR3 loop spans 15 amino acids. The DNA for the CDR3 is TGTGCCAGCTCGTACATGGGACAGGAGAATTCACCCCTCCACTTT. Translated, it gives CASSYMGQENSPLHF.

The chain combines TRBV28 with TRBJ1-3; 7 positions match TRBD1. The V gene's germline CDR1 is MDHEN and CDR2 SYDVKM. The J segment lost 8 bases and the V segment lost 10 bases, leaving 11 bases of the junction unmatched. The CDR3 loop spans 13 amino acids. CDR3 DNA: TGTGCCATCGCTACCGGGACAGTGGACACCATATATTTT. Protein sequence: CAIATGTVDTIYF.